This is a list of T cell receptor beta chains from one sample in a study of T cell therapy after organ transplantation. The antigens of these receptors remain unknown. Sequencing was performed with immunoSEQ multiplex PCR; in TCRdb, only in-frame clones are kept and a portion is missing. The sample shows fewer than 25,000 clones, around 81% of them seen only once. The sample was CD8+ T cells from blood, taken after autologous CMV-specific T cell therapy. These receptors all stem from a human patient who had received a solid organ transplant and had CMV disease. Some of the T cells may derive from the graft donor. CDR3s include the opening cysteine and the closing phenylalanine or tryptophan. The D gene is left open where the match is weak. Size is stated for part of the rows, as once, few or many counts, or as a class when the clone is expanded.

d_gene,j_gene,abundance,v_gene,CDR3nt,CDR3aa
TRBD1,TRBJ1-2,few,TRBV7-9,TGTGCCAGCAGCCCCCTTACAGGGGGATATGGCTACACCTTC,CASSPLTGGYGYTF
.,TRBJ1-1,.,TRBV5-1,TGCGCCAGCACAGGAGAGCTGAGTGGGGCTTTCTTT,CASTGELSGAFF
.,TRBJ2-1,.,TRBV4-3,TGCGCCAGCAGCCAAGTAGTACAGCCGTCCTACAATGAGCAGTTCTTC,CASSQVVQPSYNEQFF
.,TRBJ1-1,.,TRBV9,TGTGCCAGCAGCGGACCCAAGAACACTGAAGCTTTCTTT,CASSGPKNTEAFF
TRBD2,TRBJ2-3,.,TRBV5-6,TGTGCCAGCAGCTTGGTGGGACTAGCAACAGATACGCAGTATTTT,CASSLVGLATDTQYF
.,TRBJ2-7,.,TRBV11-2,TGTGCCAGCAGCTTGTCACTCTACGAGCAGTACTTC,CASSLSLYEQYF
.,TRBJ1-1,few,TRBV9,TGTGCCAGCAGTGACGGGGACACTGAAGCTTTCTTT,CASSDGDTEAFF
.,TRBJ1-3,.,TRBV11-2,TGTGCCAGCAGCTTAGGGACCCTCTCTGGAAACACCATATATTTT,CASSLGTLSGNTIYF
.,TRBJ1-1,.,TRBV9,TGTGCCAGCAGCGTCGGGGGGGACACTGAAGCTTTCTTT,CASSVGGDTEAFF
TRBD1,TRBJ1-2,.,TRBV5-1,TGCGCCAGCCGGGAGGGGGCTGACTATGGCTACACCTTC,CASREGADYGYTF
.,TRBJ2-7,.,TRBV9,TGTGCCAGCAGCGTAGACTCAGAGGGGGTAGCCTACGAGCAGTACTTC,CASSVDSEGVAYEQYF
.,TRBJ1-1,.,TRBV27,TGTGCCAGCAGTCAAGGACAACAGAACACTGAAGCTTTCTTT,CASSQGQQNTEAFF
.,TRBJ2-1,.,TRBV4-2,TGTGCCAGCAGCCAGGAGGAGTCTACTTACAATGAGCAGTTCTTC,CASSQEESTYNEQFF
.,TRBJ2-7,.,TRBV4-3,TGCGCCAGCAGCCAATCTCTCTCCTACGAGCAGTACTTC,CASSQSLSYEQYF
.,TRBJ2-7,.,TRBV6-5,TGTGCCAGCAGTTACTCAACCGGACAGAGCTCCTACGAGCAGTACTTC,CASSYSTGQSSYEQYF
TRBD1,TRBJ1-1,.,TRBV4-3,TGCGCCAGCAGCCAAGGGACAGGGTTCAACGCTGAAGCTTTCTTT,CASSQGTGFNAEAFF
.,TRBJ2-7,few,TRBV4-1,TGCGCCAGCAGCCAAGGGCAGAGTAGAGCCTACGAGCAGTACTTC,CASSQGQSRAYEQYF